This is a list of T cell receptor beta chains from one sample in a study of blood T cell repertoires in COVID-19. Measured with immunoSEQ multiplex PCR; TCRdb has only the in-frame clones, and not every one. Among 100,000 to 110,000 clones listed, roughly 85% were seen once. The source material was peripheral blood. The receptors shown here come from a woman in her 70s with acute or convalescent COVID-19. Both conserved end residues are part of each CDR3. Fields, in order: D gene, J gene, clone size, V gene, CDR3 DNA, CDR3 protein. A D gene is named only where the DNA matches it firmly. Rows may omit the clone size; those that give it use once, few, many or a size class.

>NA|TRBJ2-7|NA|TRBV6-1
TGTGCCAGCAGTGAAGCTATCAAGGGCGGGGCACGGTCCTACGAGCAGTACTTC
CASSEAIKGGARSYEQYF
>TRBD1|TRBJ2-1|NA|TRBV12-5
TGTGCTAGTGGTTCTGGGACAGGGACCTACAATGAGCAGTTCTTC
CASGSGTGTYNEQFF
>NA|TRBJ1-1|once|TRBV10-3
TGTGCCATCAGTGAAGGGAGGTACACTGAAGCTTTCTTT
CAISEGRYTEAFF
>NA|TRBJ1-1|NA|TRBV5-1
TGCGCCAGCTGCCTCGAGGATCGCACTGAAGCTTTCTTT
CASCLEDRTEAFF
>TRBD1|TRBJ2-3|NA|TRBV13
TGTGCCAGCAGCGCTAAACAGGGGGGTACGCAGTATTTT
CASSAKQGGTQYF
>NA|TRBJ2-2|NA|TRBV11-3
TGTGCCAGCAGCTTCGGAGGGGGCCCCGGGGAGCTGTTTTTT
CASSFGGGPGELFF
>TRBD1|TRBJ2-1|few|TRBV10-3
TGTGCCATCAGTGAGTCGATAAGGACAGGGGGCAATGAGCAGTTCTTC
CAISESIRTGGNEQFF
>NA|TRBJ1-2|NA|TRBV19
TGTGCCAGTAGTATTAACTACAGGGGCTACACCTTC
CASSINYRGYTF
>TRBD1|TRBJ2-2|NA|TRBV2
TGTGCCAGCAGTGTTGGGACAGGGTTTAACGCCGGGGAGCTGTTTTTT
CASSVGTGFNAGELFF
>TRBD2|TRBJ2-2|once|TRBV5-4
TGTGCCAGCTCCCGGGGGGACCCGGTAGTGCTCGGGGGGGAGCTGTTTTTT
CASSRGDPVVLGGELFF
>NA|TRBJ2-4|NA|TRBV27
TGTGCCAGCAGTGGTATTGTTGGGACAAACTGGGGAAACATTCAGTACTTC
CASSGIVGTNWGNIQYF
>TRBD1|TRBJ1-2|NA|TRBV3-1/TRBV3-2
TGTGCCAGCAGCCAGGGTGACAGGGCCTATGGCTACACCTTC
CASSQGDRAYGYTF
>TRBD1|TRBJ2-7|NA|TRBV10-3
TGTGCCATCAGTGGAGGGACAGGCTACGAGCAGTACTTC
CAISGGTGYEQYF
>NA|TRBJ1-1|once|TRBV6-5
TGTGCCAGCAGCACGGTCAGGGCGAACACTGAAGCTTTCTTT
CASSTVRANTEAFF
>NA|TRBJ1-1|once|TRBV7-9
TGTGCCAGCAGCACCCCACAGGGTGAAGCTTTCTTT
CASSTPQGEAFF
>NA|TRBJ1-2|NA|TRBV10-3
TGTGCCATCGGAACGGAGAATAACTATGGCTACACCTTC
CAIGTENNYGYTF
>TRBD1|TRBJ1-5|NA|TRBV19
TGTGCCAGTAGTCTAGGACAGGAAGTTCAGCCCCAGCATTTT
CASSLGQEVQPQHF
>TRBD1|TRBJ2-1|NA|TRBV7-2
TGTGCCAGCAGCAGAAGACAGGGATCCTACAATGAGCAGTTCTTC
CASSRRQGSYNEQFF
>TRBD1|TRBJ1-6|NA|TRBV30
TGTGCCTGGAGTACACGGGACAGCGGAAATTCACCCCTCCACTTT
CAWSTRDSGNSPLHF
>NA|TRBJ2-1|few|TRBV11-2
TGTGCCAGCACCGTTTCACTAGAATACAATGAGCAGTTCTTC
CASTVSLEYNEQFF
>NA|TRBJ1-2|medium-sized|TRBV4-2
TGTGCCAGCAGCCCCACCAAGGCCATCAGGGTCGGGTATGGCTACACCTTC
CASSPTKAIRVGYGYTF
>NA|TRBJ1-5|NA|TRBV18
TGTGCCAGCTCACTCGGGACAAATAGCAATCAGCCCCAGCATTTT
CASSLGTNSNQPQHF
>NA|TRBJ2-7|NA|TRBV10-3
TGTGCCATCATGCCCTCGGGACCTCAGGGGGGTACCCGTACCTCCTACGAGCAGTACTTC
CAIMPSGPQGGTRTSYEQYF
>NA|TRBJ1-2|NA|TRBV5-8
TGTGCCAGCAGCTTGGACAGGGAAGGCTACACCTTC
CASSLDREGYTF
>TRBD1|TRBJ2-5|NA|TRBV6-2/TRBV6-3
TGTGCCAGCAGTAGAGGACAGGTGGGAGAGACCCAGTACTTC
CASSRGQVGETQYF
>NA|TRBJ2-1|once|TRBV30
TGTGCCTGGAGTAGTGGGGGGGCAGGGGAGCAGTTCTTC
CAWSSGGAGEQFF
>NA|TRBJ1-1|NA|TRBV18
TGTGCCAGCTCCTTGGAGTACAACACTGAAGCTTTCTTT
CASSLEYNTEAFF
>NA|TRBJ1-1|NA|TRBV2
TGTGCCAGCAGTGAACTTGGGCTGGGTGTTTCCGAAGCTTTCTTT
CASSELGLGVSEAFF
>TRBD1|TRBJ1-5|NA|TRBV7-2
TGTGCCAGCAGCTCGGGACAGTCCATTAGCAATCAGCCCCAGCATTTT
CASSSGQSISNQPQHF
>NA|TRBJ1-2|many|TRBV27
TGTGCCAGCAGTCAACTGCAGGGCCTGTACTATGGCTACACCTTC
CASSQLQGLYYGYTF
>NA|TRBJ2-2|NA|TRBV24-1
TGTGCCACCGGTGGACAGATTTTCACCGGGGAGCTGTTTTTT
CATGGQIFTGELFF
>NA|TRBJ1-6|NA|TRBV7-9
TGTGCCAGCAGCCCCGCCGGGGGTTCACCCCTCCACTTT
CASSPAGGSPLHF
>NA|TRBJ1-3|NA|TRBV2
TGTGCCAGCAGTGAAGCGGCAGCTGGAAACACCATATATTTT
CASSEAAAGNTIYF
>TRBD1|TRBJ2-5|NA|TRBV5-1
TGCGCCAGCAGCTGGTCTATCGGGACAGGGGACGAGACCCAGTACTTC
CASSWSIGTGDETQYF
>NA|TRBJ1-4|NA|TRBV5-4
TGTGCCAGCAGCGCGGCCGGTTTGATTAATGAAAAACTGTTTTTT
CASSAAGLINEKLFF
>NA|TRBJ1-1|NA|TRBV24-1
TGTGCCACCAGACAAACAGGCCTGAACACTGAAGCTTTCTTT
CATRQTGLNTEAFF
>TRBD1|TRBJ1-6|NA|TRBV2
TGTGCCAGCAGTGTAGACAGGGATAATTCACCCCTCCACTTT
CASSVDRDNSPLHF
>TRBD1|TRBJ1-3|NA|TRBV7-2
TGTGCCAGCAGCCCCGGACAGGTCTCTGGAAACACCATATATTTT
CASSPGQVSGNTIYF
>TRBD1|TRBJ2-7|NA|TRBV10-1
TGCGCCAGCAGTAAGTCCGGGACAGGTACCAACGAGCAGTACTTC
CASSKSGTGTNEQYF
>TRBD1|TRBJ1-4|NA|TRBV29-1
TGCAGCGTCAAGACAGGGGGCGATGAAAAACTGTTTTTT
CSVKTGGDEKLFF
>NA|TRBJ1-1|NA|TRBV5-1
TGCGCCAGCAGCTTACAGATGAACACTGAAGCTTTCTTT
CASSLQMNTEAFF
>NA|TRBJ2-1|NA|TRBV6-5
TGTGCCAGCCATTCCCCGGGTAGAGAGCAGTTCTTC
CASHSPGREQFF
>TRBD1|TRBJ1-1|NA|TRBV30
TGTGCCTGGAGGAAGGGACAGGGGGACGCTGAAGCTTTCTTT
CAWRKGQGDAEAFF
>NA|TRBJ2-2|NA|TRBV2
TGTGCCAGCAGTGTTAGCACACCTGACACCGGGGAGCTGTTTTTT
CASSVSTPDTGELFF
>NA|TRBJ2-6|NA|TRBV5-8
TGTGCCAGCAGACTCGACGGGAGGGCCAACGTCCTGACTTTC
CASRLDGRANVLTF
>TRBD2|TRBJ2-3|NA|TRBV11-2
TGTGCCAGCAGCCTCCAACTAGCGGGGGGTTCAGATACGCAGTATTTT
CASSLQLAGGSDTQYF
>TRBD2|TRBJ2-1|once|TRBV29-1
TGCAGCGTTGTCAGGGGGACTAGCCACAATGAGCAGTTCTTC
CSVVRGTSHNEQFF
>NA|TRBJ1-4|NA|TRBV7-2
TGTGCCAGCAGGGTAGACAGGACGGGGGAAAAACTGTTTTTT
CASRVDRTGEKLFF
>TRBD1|TRBJ1-1|once|TRBV29-1
TGCAGCGTAACCGAGGGACAGATGAACACTGAAGCTTTCTTT
CSVTEGQMNTEAFF
>TRBD1|TRBJ2-3|NA|TRBV29-1
TGCAGCGTCGAACTGGGACAGGGGACAGATACGCAGTATTTT
CSVELGQGTDTQYF
>NA|TRBJ1-4|few|TRBV29-1
TGCAGCGTTGGGCGGGGAACAACTAATGAAAAACTGTTTTTT
CSVGRGTTNEKLFF